The rows below give T cell receptor beta chains drawn from one sample of a study of PD-1 blockade in classical Hodgkin lymphoma. TCRdb's table, derived via immunoSEQ multiplex PCR, lists solely in-frame clones and lacks some. The sample contains approximately 80,000 clones, around 86% of which appear only once. The sequences come from peripheral blood mononuclear cells (PBMCs), collected at baseline. The receptors shown here come from a human donor with classical Hodgkin lymphoma. Each CDR3 is given with its conserved first and last residue. The D gene is left open where the match is weak. Some rows mark clone size as missing; the rest say once, few, many or name a class of expanded clone.

TRBD2 TRBJ2-7 . TRBV19 CASSTEAAGTRYPTYEQYF TGTGCCAGTAGTACGGAAGCCGCCGGGACTAGGTATCCGACCTACGAGCAGTACTTC
. TRBJ1-6 . TRBV30 CAWSVRGGNSPLHF TGTGCCTGGAGTGTACGGGGGGGTAATTCACCCCTCCACTTT
. TRBJ2-5 . TRBV9 CASSVEGMTQETQYF TGTGCCAGCAGCGTAGAGGGGATGACCCAAGAGACCCAGTACTTC
. TRBJ1-4 . TRBV19 CASSIGGPPEKLFF TGTGCCAGTAGTATCGGCGGACCCCCCGAAAAACTGTTTTTT
. TRBJ1-5 . TRBV29-1 CSVQTGLGNQPQHF TGCAGCGTTCAAACAGGGTTAGGGAATCAGCCCCAGCATTTT
TRBD1 TRBJ1-2 few TRBV10-3 CAISGGQGYGYTF TGTGCCATCAGTGGTGGACAGGGCTATGGCTACACCTTC
. TRBJ2-7 . TRBV6-6 CASSQTSESSEQYF TGTGCCAGCAGCCAGACTAGTGAATCCTCCGAGCAGTACTTC
. TRBJ2-4 . TRBV4-1 CASSQGDSGYGNIQYF TGCGCCAGCAGCCAAGGAGATTCGGGGTATGGAAACATTCAGTACTTC
. TRBJ2-5 . TRBV10-2 CASRDRLETQYF TGCGCCAGCAGAGACAGGTTGGAGACCCAGTACTTC
TRBD1 TRBJ2-7 . TRBV5-1 CASSYSSGQKEQYF TGCGCCAGCAGCTACTCGTCGGGACAGAAGGAGCAGTACTTC
. TRBJ2-6 . TRBV10-1 CASSAGSGANVLTF TGCGCCAGCAGTGCCGGGTCTGGGGCCAACGTCCTGACTTTC
. TRBJ1-1 . TRBV6-1 CASKAAGEWAEAFF TGTGCCAGCAAGGCGGCAGGGGAGTGGGCTGAAGCTTTCTTT
. TRBJ2-7 once TRBV14 CASSQDFGVVGFPSYEQYF TGTGCCAGCAGCCAAGATTTCGGAGTGGTCGGTTTCCCCTCCTACGAGCAGTACTTC
. TRBJ2-1 . TRBV7-8 CASSRLVGTQQFF TGTGCCAGCAGCCGATTAGTCGGGACCCAGCAGTTCTTC
. TRBJ2-1 . TRBV7-2 CASSLSLRPYNEQFF TGTGCCAGCAGCTTAAGTCTCCGCCCTTACAATGAGCAGTTCTTC
TRBD1 TRBJ1-2 . TRBV6-5 CAGAGTGGVEGYTF TGTGCCGGAGCCGGGACAGGGGGCGTTGAGGGCTACACCTTC
. TRBJ2-5 . TRBV25-1 CASSEWVEVGAETQYF TGTGCCAGCAGTGAATGGGTGGAGGTAGGGGCAGAGACCCAGTACTTC
TRBD1 TRBJ1-5 . TRBV2 CASSAGTDNQPQHF TGTGCCAGCAGTGCGGGGACAGACAATCAGCCCCAGCATTTT
. TRBJ2-3 . TRBV19 CASSITGGYTTDTQYF TGTGCCAGTAGTATAACTGGCGGGTACACCACAGATACGCAGTATTTT
. TRBJ1-1 . TRBV5-1 CASSRAALNTEAFF TGCGCCAGCAGCCGTGCGGCCTTGAACACTGAAGCTTTCTTT
TRBD2 TRBJ2-5 . TRBV29-1 CSVGGGQETQYF TGCAGCGTGGGGGGGGGTCAAGAGACCCAGTACTTC
. TRBJ2-5 . TRBV6-5 CASSSRGIFEETQYF TGTGCCAGCAGTTCCCGTGGGATATTTGAAGAGACCCAGTACTTC
TRBD2 TRBJ2-5 . TRBV7-9 CASSLGTGRETQYF TGTGCCAGCAGCTTAGGTACCGGGAGGGAGACCCAGTACTTC
. TRBJ2-3 . TRBV15 CATSRGGIHGDTQYF TGTGCCACCAGCAGAGGAGGGATACACGGGGATACGCAGTATTTT
. TRBJ1-2 . TRBV6-5 CASRRGTNYGYTF TGTGCCAGCAGGAGAGGCACCAACTATGGCTACACCTTC
. TRBJ1-2 once TRBV10-3 CAISEPQILNYGYTF TGTGCCATCAGTGAACCACAGATACTTAACTATGGCTACACCTTC
. TRBJ1-5 . TRBV19 CASSIVPGLHQPQHF TGTGCCAGTAGTATAGTACCAGGGCTTCATCAGCCCCAGCATTTT
. TRBJ2-7 once TRBV4-1 CASSQDLGPGFTYEQYF TGCGCCAGCAGCCAAGATCTTGGTCCGGGTTTTACCTACGAGCAGTACTTC
. TRBJ1-3 . TRBV4-1 CASSQIRGGNTIYF TGCGCCAGCAGCCAGATTAGGGGCGGAAACACCATATATTTT
TRBD2 TRBJ2-2 . TRBV27 CASSAPSGRAHGELFF TGTGCCAGCAGTGCCCCTAGCGGGAGGGCCCACGGGGAGCTGTTTTTT
. TRBJ1-5 once TRBV7-9 CASSLYGGGRYSNQPQHF TGTGCCAGCAGCTTATACGGTGGGGGACGGTATAGCAATCAGCCCCAGCATTTT
. TRBJ2-3 . TRBV4-3 CASSQDRSITDTQYF TGCGCCAGCAGCCAAGACAGGAGCATCACAGATACGCAGTATTTT
. TRBJ1-1 . TRBV27 CASSLKGQGMTEAFF TGTGCCAGCAGTTTAAAGGGCCAGGGGATGACTGAAGCTTTCTTT
. TRBJ2-2 . TRBV27 CASSLQTTGELFF TGTGCCAGCAGTTTACAGACAACCGGGGAGCTGTTTTTT
. TRBJ1-4 . TRBV7-9 CASSLWGTNEKLFF TGTGCCAGCAGCTTATGGGGGACCAATGAAAAACTGTTTTTT
. TRBJ2-3 . TRBV2 CASSEAGTDTQYF TGTGCCAGCAGTGAAGCGGGAACAGATACGCAGTATTTT
. TRBJ2-1 . TRBV2 CASSDGGLAGAFSYNEQFF TGTGCCAGCAGTGATGGGGGGCTTGCGGGAGCCTTCTCCTACAATGAGCAGTTCTTC
TRBD2 TRBJ2-1 . TRBV29-1 CSVVLLAGGWFF TGCAGCGTTGTGCTCCTAGCGGGAGGTTGGTTCTTC
. TRBJ2-2 . TRBV7-9 CASSLFFDRPNTGELFF TGTGCCAGCAGCTTATTTTTCGACAGGCCGAACACCGGGGAGCTGTTTTTT
. TRBJ2-1 . TRBV4-1 CASSPLYYPSSYNEQFF TGCGCCAGCAGCCCCCTCTACTATCCGAGCTCCTACAATGAGCAGTTCTTC
TRBD1 TRBJ1-1 . TRBV6-1 CASSSTGAEAFF TGTGCCAGCAGCTCCACAGGGGCTGAAGCTTTCTTT
. TRBJ2-7 . TRBV10-3 CAISKSYEQYF TGTGCCATCAGTAAGTCCTACGAGCAGTACTTC
. TRBJ1-4 . TRBV30 CAWGTQGNRPKLFF TGTGCCTGGGGAACCCAGGGGAACAGGCCAAAACTGTTTTTT
. TRBJ2-7 . TRBV4-2 CASSPGRNYEQYF TGTGCCAGCAGCCCCGGCCGGAACTACGAGCAGTACTTC
. TRBJ2-3 . TRBV7-7 CALSTSTVDTQYF TGTGCCCTGAGTACATCGACAGTGGATACGCAGTATTTT
. TRBJ1-1 . TRBV18 CASSPTRDTEAFF TGTGCCAGCTCACCAACACGTGACACTGAAGCTTTCTTT
. TRBJ1-1 few TRBV5-4 CASSPWDGLHTEAFF TGTGCCAGCAGCCCTTGGGATGGTCTGCACACTGAAGCTTTCTTT
TRBD2 TRBJ2-1 . TRBV2 CASSESSGSGNEQFF TGTGCCAGCAGTGAGTCTAGCGGGAGTGGGAATGAGCAGTTCTTC
. TRBJ1-2 . TRBV28 CASSLWNRRSHGYTF TGTGCCAGCAGTTTATGGAACAGGCGGTCTCATGGCTACACCTTC
. TRBJ1-5 . TRBV7-8 CASSLDVRQPQHF TGTGCCAGCAGCTTAGATGTACGGCAGCCCCAGCATTTT
TRBD2 TRBJ2-1 . TRBV7-6 CASSPAGGSYNEQFF TGTGCCAGCAGCCCTGCGGGAGGATCCTACAATGAGCAGTTCTTC
TRBD2 TRBJ2-5 once TRBV7-9 CASGLAGRYQETQYF TGTGCCAGCGGGCTAGCGGGACGGTACCAAGAGACCCAGTACTTC
TRBD2 TRBJ2-1 once TRBV18 CASSPTGTSGYNEQFF TGTGCCAGCTCACCGACCGGGACTAGCGGCTACAATGAGCAGTTCTTC
TRBD1 TRBJ2-2 . TRBV7-2 CASSKTGGRSTGELFF TGTGCCAGCAGCAAAACAGGGGGTCGGAGCACCGGGGAGCTGTTTTTT
. TRBJ1-1 . TRBV14 CASSQIRGETEAFF TGTGCCAGCAGCCAGATACGGGGGGAAACTGAAGCTTTCTTT
. TRBJ2-3 . TRBV19 CASNSLPSLGPTPTDTQYF TGTGCCAGTAATTCCCTCCCTAGTTTGGGCCCTACACCCACAGATACGCAGTATTTT
TRBD2 TRBJ2-3 . TRBV5-4 CASSFVTSGSTDTQYF TGTGCCAGCAGCTTCGTCACTAGCGGGAGCACAGATACGCAGTATTTT
TRBD1 TRBJ2-5 . TRBV7-9 CASSLALLRDRDQETQYF TGTGCCAGCAGCTTAGCGCTTTTAAGGGACAGGGACCAAGAGACCCAGTACTTC
TRBD1 TRBJ1-2 . TRBV4-3 CASSHVGQNYGYTF TGCGCCAGCAGCCATGTGGGACAGAACTATGGCTACACCTTC
. TRBJ2-3 . TRBV7-2 CASSLTSRTDTQYF TGTGCCAGCAGCTTAACCTCGCGCACAGATACGCAGTATTTT